The next 25 T cell receptor beta chains were all read from a single sample in a study of blood T cells in healthy people across ages. A second PCR of 7 to 11 cycles used a sample-barcoded 5' primer and a J-beta primer mix. Via MiXCR, TCRdb re-called the 5' RACE reads, giving one row per CDR3 protein. The repertoire holds about 730,000 distinct CDR3 sequences, with roughly 45% as singletons. Sequenced sample: blood. The receptors were sampled from a woman aged 55-69 years in good health.

V gene TRBV6-1 combines with J gene TRBJ2-7; 7 nucleotides align to TRBD2. The germline V gene encodes CDR1 MNHNS and CDR2 SASEGT. V gave up 0 bases and J gave up 6 bases; unmatched junction bases: 5. The length of the CDR3 is 14 residues. The CDR3 bases are TGTGCCAGCAGTGAAGCTTCGGGGGGATTCGAGCAGTACTTC. Protein sequence: CASSEASGGFEQYF.

The chain joins TRBV9 to TRBJ2-3, with TRBD2 as a possible D gene (5 bases). Deletions cut 6 bases from V and 1 base from J, with 18 bases between. The CDR3 length is 16 residues. CDR1 and CDR2 (germline): SGDLS, YYNGEE. CDR3 sequence: CASNVPSGSGTDTQYF. In nucleotides, the CDR3 is TGTGCCAGCAACGTCCCCAGCGGTTCGGGCACAGATACGCAGTATTTT.

This clonotype has only a few counts. This chain links TRBV11-2 with TRBJ2-7, with D maybe TRBD2 (5 bases). V was clipped by 1 base and J by 2 bases, with 9 bases between them. Germline V gene lookup returns CDR1 SGHAT and CDR2 FQNNGV. The CDR3 spans 14 residues. The DNA for the CDR3 is TGTGCCAGCAGCTTAGGGAGGAGTCCCTACGAGCAGTACTTC. It translates to CASSLGRSPYEQYF.

In this sample, this clonotype turned up a few times. The chain uses TRBV20-1 and TRBJ1-5, with 7 bases matching TRBD1. J lost 3 bases, V lost 3 bases, and 8 bases had no gene match. CDR1 is DFQATT and CDR2 is SNEGSKA in the germline V gene (reference sequence). The CDR3 is 15 amino acids. CDR3 region: CSASDPGQLNQPQHF. For the CDR3, the DNA is TGCAGTGCTAGTGACCCGGGACAGCTCAATCAGCCCCAGCATTTT.

This clonotype was observed many times. V and J are TRBV5-1 and TRBJ1-1; 9 bases fit TRBD1. J lost 1 base, V lost 4 bases, and 2 bases had no gene match. Per germline, CDR1 SGHRS and CDR2 YFSETQ. The CDR3 is 14 residues long. The CDR3 sequence is CASSVDRGNTEAFF. Written as DNA, the CDR3 is TGCGCCAGCAGCGTGGACAGGGGGAACACTGAAGCTTTCTTT.

The V gene is TRBV20-1, the J gene TRBJ2-6, with TRBD1 matching 7 bases. The V gene's germline CDR1 is DFQATT and CDR2 SNEGSKA (reference sequence). This CDR3 comprises 15 residues. The ends lost 2 bases at V and 2 bases at J; junction bases unmatched: 3. The CDR3 DNA reads as TGCAGTGCTAGACCCGACAGGGCTGGGGCCAACGTCCTGACTTTC. It yields the protein CSARPDRAGANVLTF.

This clonotype has just a few counts. The chain uses TRBV6-1 and TRBJ2-4, with 7 bases identical to TRBD2. The J call is in doubt because the DNA end fits TRBJ2-7 better. Germline V gene lookup returns CDR1 MNHNS and CDR2 SASEGT. This CDR3 is 17 amino acids long. The CDR3 coding sequence is TGTGCCAGCAGTATAGACCCTTGGACTAGGCCTGTTGACGAGCAGTACTTC. Protein product: CASSIDPWTRPVDEQYF.

This clonotype was detected a few times. The chain couples TRBV6-2 or TRBV6-3 to TRBJ1-1; D remains unclear. Germline loops: CDR1 MNHEY, CDR2 SVGEGT. CDR3 length: 12 residues. V shed 5 bases and J shed 8 bases, with 12 bases lying between them. CDR3 loop: CASSRTEGEAFF. CDR3 nucleotide sequence: TGTGCCAGCAGTCGAACAGAGGGAGAAGCTTTCTTT.

This clonotype was detected only once. This chain connects TRBV10-3 to TRBJ2-4; D is ambiguous. The better agreement between TRBJ2-7 and the DNA end casts doubt on the J call. This CDR3 spans 12 amino acids. The germline CDR1 and CDR2 sequences are ENHRY and SYGVKD. CDR3 nucleotide sequence: TGTGCCATCAGTAACGACGACTACGAGCAGTACTTC. It translates to CAISNDDYEQYF.

The V gene is TRBV7-2, the J gene TRBJ1-1; D not resolved. The CDR3 sequence is 14 residues long. Trimming shortened V by 1 base and J by 0 bases, and 6 bases separated the two germline ends. Germline V gene lookup returns CDR1 SGHTA and CDR2 FQGNSA. The CDR3 is CASSLVVMNTEAFF. The DNA for the CDR3 is TGTGCCAGCAGCTTAGTCGTTATGAACACTGAAGCTTTCTTT.

This clonotype was seen a handful of times. The J gene is TRBJ2-1, the V gene TRBV28; weak D call: TRBD2 (7 bases). Germline-derived CDR1 and CDR2 are MDHEN and SYDVKM. This CDR3 contains 15 residues. The V and J ends lost 8 bases and 0 bases respectively, with 14 bases between them. This chain's CDR3 is CASSPGGHSYNEQFF. CDR3 coding DNA: TGTGCCAGCTCCCCGGGGGGCCACTCCTACAATGAGCAGTTCTTC.

The chain recombines TRBV9 with TRBJ2-2; D unclear. With 4 bases removed from V and 7 bases from J, the gap between germline ends came to 11 bases. This CDR3 is 13 amino acids long. Germline CDR1 SGDLS, CDR2 YYNGEE. The CDR3 DNA reads TGTGCCAGCAGCACTCAGATGGACGGGGAGCTGTTTTTT. Encoded protein: CASSTQMDGELFF.

The V call is TRBV9, the J call TRBJ2-4; 8 nucleotides align to TRBD2. The J call may be incorrect, as the DNA end agrees better with TRBJ2-7. The germline V gene has CDR1 SGDLS and CDR2 YYNGEE. This CDR3 is 16 amino acids long. The CDR3 spells CASSVDAGGTTSEQYF. CDR3 bases: TGTGCCAGCAGCGTAGATGCGGGGGGAACTACGTCCGAGCAGTACTTC.

CDR3 amino acids: CASTPTRDGRPQHF. As DNA, the CDR3 is TGTGCCAGCACCCCTACTAGGGACGGGAGGCCCCAGCATTTT. This chain connects TRBV6-5 to TRBJ1-5; maybe TRBD1 (5 bases). V was cut by 7 bases and J by 9 bases, with 19 bases left in between. The CDR3 runs 14 residues. CDR1 is MNHEY, CDR2 SVGAGI, per germline.

This clonotype was counted only a few times. This rearrangement joins TRBV2 to TRBJ2-7; TRBD1 is a possible D gene (6 bases). The CDR3 extends over 16 amino acids. With 6 bases removed from V and 3 bases from J, the gap between germline ends came to 21 bases. Germline-derived CDR1 and CDR2 are SNHLY and FYNNEI. CDR3 sequence: CASSEWPQGKGYEQYF. The CDR3, as DNA: TGTGCCAGCAGCGAATGGCCCCAGGGGAAGGGCTACGAGCAGTACTTC.

The rearrangement uses TRBV29-1 and TRBJ2-3; maybe TRBD2 (6 bases). Trimming cost V 1 base and J 2 bases, with 13 bases left between them. The CDR3 runs to 15 residues. The V gene's germline CDR1 is SQVTM and CDR2 ANQGSEA. Written as DNA, the CDR3 is TGCAGCGTTGAAGTCTCGGGGGTTTCCACAGATACGCAGTATTTT. Its protein is CSVEVSGVSTDTQYF.

The chain couples TRBV7-2 to TRBJ1-5; TRBD1 aligns across 10 bases. Trimming took 5 bases from V and 3 from J; bases not matched to a gene: 4. Per the germline V gene, CDR1 is SGHTA and CDR2 is FQGNSA. The CDR3 has 15 residues. CDR3 nucleotides: TGTGCCAGCAGCCCCGGGACAGGGGTCAATCAGCCCCAGCATTTT. It encodes CASSPGTGVNQPQHF.

This clonotype was observed a few times. The chain couples TRBV20-1 to TRBJ2-7; TRBD1 agrees at 9 bases. Germline lookup yields CDR1 DFQATT and CDR2 SNEGSKA (reference sequence). CDR3 length equals 14 residues. V was clipped by 6 bases and J by 3 bases; unmatched bases: 9. Here the CDR3 reads CSAIRDREFYEQYF. The CDR3 DNA reads as TGCAGTGCGATCCGGGACAGGGAGTTCTACGAGCAGTACTTC.

The genes are TRBV7-2 and TRBJ2-3; the match to TRBD2 covers 7 bases. This CDR3 has 16 amino acids. Trimming took 4 bases from V and 6 from J; bases not matched to a gene: 13. Looked up from germline, CDR1 is SGHTA and CDR2 is FQGNSA. CDR3 protein: CASSYSGTKAADTQYF. The CDR3 nucleotides read TGTGCCAGCAGCTACAGCGGGACTAAAGCAGCGGATACGCAGTATTTT.

This clonotype has only a few counts. The rearrangement links TRBV6-5 to TRBJ2-5; 8 bases are a match to TRBD2. The CDR3 extends over 13 amino acids. V lost 5 bases, J lost 13 bases, and 12 bases stayed unmatched. Germline CDR1 reads MNHEY; CDR2 reads SVGAGI. CDR3 sequence reads: CASSPSGGALLYF. CDR3 nucleotides: TGTGCCAGCAGTCCATCCGGGGGGGCGCTTCTGTACTTC.

The chain carries TRBV6-5 and TRBJ2-1; 13 nucleotides agree with TRBD2. The V and J ends lost 7 bases and 4 bases, in that order; junction bases with no gene match: 4. Germline values: CDR1 MNHEY, CDR2 SVGAGI. This CDR3 spans 15 amino acids. The CDR3 reads CASTGTSGAYNEQFF. The CDR3 nucleotides are TGTGCCAGCACCGGGACTAGCGGGGCTTACAATGAGCAGTTCTTC.

The chain joins TRBV6-6 to TRBJ1-1, with a possible D match to TRBD1 (6 bases). The length of the CDR3 is 13 residues. V lost 5 bases and J lost 6, with 13 bases in between. Germline V gene data show CDR1 as MNHNY and CDR2 as SVGAGI (reference sequence). The CDR3 is CASSARTDAEAFF. CDR3 nucleotides: TGTGCCAGCAGTGCCCGGACAGATGCTGAAGCTTTCTTT.

A note on this clonotype: One junction end disagrees with the germline gene, perhaps due to a read error. The chain employs TRBV7-2 and TRBJ2-2; 11 nucleotides align to TRBD2. Germline assignment: CDR1 SGHTA and CDR2 FQGNSA. The CDR3 consists of 16 residues. The CDR3: CAGSQPGLAVTGELFF. Here the CDR3 DNA reads TGTGCCGGCAGCCAACCGGGACTAGCGGTTACCGGGGAGCTGTTTTTT.

The chain employs TRBV20-1 and TRBJ2-3; the match to TRBD2 covers 9 bases. Germline V gene sequence: CDR1 DFQATT, CDR2 SNEGSKA (reference sequence). The CDR3 contains 14 residues. V lost 6 bases to trimming and J lost 4 bases; unmatched junction nucleotides: 8. The CDR3 DNA follows: TGCAGTGCCCCCGGACTAGCGAGCCCAGATACGCAGTATTTT. This encodes CSAPGLASPDTQYF.

The V gene is TRBV27, the J gene TRBJ2-7; 8 bases line up with TRBD1. CDR3 length equals 20 residues. V lost 3 bases to trimming and J lost 3 bases; unmatched junction nucleotides: 22. Germline assignment: CDR1 MNHEY and CDR2 SMNVEV (reference sequence). The CDR3 DNA follows: TGTGCCAGCAGTTTCAATCCGGGACAGGCCGGTACTACCAGCTTCTACGAGCAGTACTTC. Amino acid sequence: CASSFNPGQAGTTSFYEQYF.